This entry is about one T cell receptor beta chain. This specimen comes from a study of blood T cells in healthy people across ages. Across the study: When template switching was applied, about one barcoded beta molecule was captured per two T cells.

Every sample had a minimum of 7 million PBMCs isolated. V lost 0 bases and J lost 0, with 9 bases in between. Germline assignment: CDR1 SGHRS and CDR2 YFSETQ. This CDR3 region has 15 residues. Using a J-beta primer mix together with a sample-barcoded 5' primer, a second PCR was run for about 6 to 12 cycles. TCRdb used MiXCR to reprocess the 5' RACE reads, holding one entry per CDR3 protein. This sample has 650,000 to 900,000 distinct CDR3 sequences; less than 80% occur once, and the top ten carry around a quarter. V is TRBV5-1 and J is TRBJ1-1, with no clear D. Input material: blood. This clonotype was sampled from a man aged 25 to 40 in good health. In DNA form, the CDR3 reads TGCGCCAGCAGCTTGGTTGCGGGGATGAACACTGAAGCTTTCTTT. Protein sequence: CASSLVAGMNTEAFF.